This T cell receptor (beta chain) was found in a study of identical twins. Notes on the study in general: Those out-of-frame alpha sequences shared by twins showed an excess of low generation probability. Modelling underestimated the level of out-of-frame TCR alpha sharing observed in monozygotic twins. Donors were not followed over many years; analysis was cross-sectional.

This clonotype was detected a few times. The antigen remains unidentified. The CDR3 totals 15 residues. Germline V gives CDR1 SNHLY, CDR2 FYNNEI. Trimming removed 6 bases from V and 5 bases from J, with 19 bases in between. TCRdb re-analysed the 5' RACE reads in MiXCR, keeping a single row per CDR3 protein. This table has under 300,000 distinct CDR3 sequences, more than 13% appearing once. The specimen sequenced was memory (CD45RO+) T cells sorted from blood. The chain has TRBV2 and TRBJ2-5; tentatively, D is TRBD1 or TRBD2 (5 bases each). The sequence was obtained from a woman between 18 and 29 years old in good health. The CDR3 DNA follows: TGTGCCAGCAGCATCCACCGGGGCTCAGGGGAGACCCAGTACTTC. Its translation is CASSIHRGSGETQYF.